This T cell receptor (beta chain) was obtained from a study of early T cells in non-severe SARS-CoV-2 infection. TCRdb reprocessed the 5' RACE reads with MiXCR, giving one entry per CDR3 protein. Of about 97,000 distinct CDR3 sequences in the sample, roughly 14% were seen once. This clonotype was detected only a few times. The sequenced sample consisted of whole blood. This TCR was recovered from an adult who was a healthcare worker with PCR-confirmed SARS-CoV-2 infection or an uninfected control (not recorded which).

The CDR3 region is CASCRYSWAKRTDTQYF. The CDR3 nucleotides are TGTGCCAGCTGCCGTTATTCGTGGGCAAAAAGGACAGATACGCAGTATTTT. This chain joins TRBV12-3 or TRBV12-4 and TRBJ2-3, with no clear D. Between the trimmed V and J ends, which lost 8 bases and 3 bases, there was a span of 24 bases. The CDR3 sequence is 17 residues long.